This entry lists 30 T cell receptor beta chains sequenced from one sample in a study of cytomegalovirus exposure and HLA in healthy donors. This PCR relied on a set of 60 Vbeta primers and 13 Jbeta primers. The data were produced by immunoSEQ multiplex PCR, yet TCRdb's version contains in-frame clones alone and is incomplete. Seen here are about 180,000 clones, over 70% observed once, and the top ten hold around 3.4%. The specimen sequenced was PBMCs. Receptors originate from a woman aged 55 to 70 in good health and CMV-seropositive.

V usage is TRBV6-6 and J usage is TRBJ2-4; D not resolved. The CDR3 runs 13 residues. Trimming took off 5 bases at V and 1 base at J, with 6 bases between the two ends. Germline V gene data show CDR1 as MNHNY and CDR2 as SVGAGI (reference sequence). The CDR3, as DNA: TGTGCCAGCAGTCACGGGGCCAAAAACATTCAGTACTTC. Its protein is CASSHGAKNIQYF.

The chain couples TRBV27 to TRBJ2-2; 14 nucleotides agree with TRBD2. The germline gives CDR1 MNHEY, CDR2 SMNVEV (reference sequence). This CDR3 comprises 17 residues. Trimming at V came to 3 bases and at J to 5 bases, leaving 5 bases not matched to a gene. The CDR3 DNA follows: TGTGCCAGCAGTTTTTGGGGACTAGCGGGAGTTACCGGGGAGCTGTTTTTT. This translates into CASSFWGLAGVTGELFF.

The rearrangement uses TRBV27 and TRBJ1-2; 7 nucleotides line up with TRBD1. This CDR3 region has 13 residues. J gave up 4 bases and V 6 bases, and 5 bases lay outside the gene matches. CDR1 is MNHEY, CDR2 SMNVEV, per germline (reference sequence). The CDR3 DNA reads as TGTGCCAGCAGCCCAACAGGGGCCTATGGCTACACCTTC. Translation: CASSPTGAYGYTF.

The V and J genes are TRBV2 and TRBJ1-2; TRBD1 is a possible D gene (6 bases). Germline V lookup: CDR1 SNHLY, CDR2 FYNNEI. V gave up 3 bases and J gave up 4 bases, with 12 bases separating them. The CDR3 has 14 amino acids. Here the CDR3 reads CASSESWGLYGYTF. The CDR3 DNA sequence: TGTGCCAGCAGTGAGAGCTGGGGGCTCTATGGCTACACCTTC. Drawing the rest from reference TRBV2 and TRBJ1-2, the complete variable domain is EPEVTQTPSHQVTQMGQEVILRCVPISNHLYFYWYRQILGQKVEFLVSFYNNEISEKSEIFDDQFSVERPDGSNFTLKIRSTKLEDSAMYFCASSESWGLYGYTFGSGTRLTVV.

This clone was recorded once. The rearrangement links TRBV5-1 to TRBJ2-3; D gene unclear. Germline CDR1 SGHRS, CDR2 YFSETQ. This CDR3 region has 15 residues. V lost 1 base and J lost 0, with 9 bases in between. The CDR3 reads CASSLYPSSTDTQYF. The CDR3 coding sequence is TGCGCCAGCAGCTTGTATCCGTCTAGCACAGATACGCAGTATTTT.

The genes are TRBV28 and TRBJ2-7; possible D gene TRBD2, 6 bases. The CDR3 is 15 amino acids. Between the trimmed V and J ends, which lost 4 bases and 2 bases, there was a span of 15 bases. From germline, CDR1 is MDHEN and CDR2 SYDVKM. The CDR3 DNA follows: TGTGCCAGCAGTTCTCCAGGAGGGCCTCCCTACGAGCAGTACTTC. This codes for CASSSPGGPPYEQYF.

The V and J genes are TRBV2 and TRBJ1-2, with 7 bases lining up with TRBD1. The CDR3 totals 15 residues. V was pared by 4 bases and J by 4 bases, with 9 bases of the junction left unmatched. Germline V gene sequence: CDR1 SNHLY, CDR2 FYNNEI. The CDR3 nucleotides are TGTGCCAGCAGTGCTTCAAGGACAGGCAGCTATGGCTACACCTTC. It is translated as CASSASRTGSYGYTF.

CDR3 amino acids: CASRPGQGAEKLFF. CDR3 bases: TGTGCCAGCAGGCCGGGACAGGGGGCTGAAAAACTGTTTTTT. This sequence joins TRBV6-5 and TRBJ1-4; 12 nucleotides align to TRBD1. Germline values: CDR1 MNHEY, CDR2 SVGAGI. The CDR3 runs to 14 residues. The trim removed 6 bases at V and 7 bases at J, leaving 3 bases unmatched.

CDR3 nucleotides: TGTGCCAGCAGACCCAACGGAGGCCTGGGTGAAAAACTGTTTTTT. Encoded protein: CASRPNGGLGEKLFF. This chain connects TRBV27 to TRBJ1-4; D unclear. Trimming stripped 6 bases from V and 7 bases from J, with 18 bases between. CDR1 and CDR2 from the germline V gene are MNHEY and SMNVEV (reference sequence). The CDR3 extends over 15 amino acids.

The rearrangement joins TRBV6-1 to TRBJ1-2; 7 nucleotides match TRBD1. Trimming at V came to 10 bases and at J to 2 bases, leaving 10 bases not matched to a gene. Germline CDR1 reads MNHNS; CDR2 reads SASEGT. The CDR3 is 14 amino acids. This CDR3 reads CAIGIWGQNYGYTF. The CDR3 DNA follows: TGTGCCATCGGCATCTGGGGACAGAACTATGGCTACACCTTC.

This chain joins TRBV7-9 and TRBJ1-4; 8 bases fit TRBD1. Germline V CDR1 and CDR2: SEHNR, FQNEAQ (reference sequence). The CDR3 sequence is 17 residues long. Trimming took 5 bases from V and 7 from J; bases not matched to a gene: 15. This CDR3 reads CASSPGRQGASTEKLFF. Here the CDR3 DNA reads TGTGCCAGCAGCCCCGGACGTCAGGGGGCTTCGACTGAAAAACTGTTTTTT.

The table lists this clone with a count of one. The chain uses TRBV7-2 and TRBJ2-3, with D perhaps matching TRBD1 (6 bases). Germline V lookup: CDR1 SGHTA, CDR2 FQGNSA. The ends were cut back, 1 base at V and 1 base at J, with 12 bases in the middle. The CDR3 extends over 16 amino acids. Here the CDR3 reads CASSLDGRGGTDTQYF. The CDR3 nucleotides are TGTGCCAGCAGCTTAGATGGCAGGGGCGGCACAGATACGCAGTATTTT.

This clone was counted between two and nine times. The V and J genes are TRBV28 and TRBJ2-7; TRBD1 matches at 8 bases. V gave up 7 bases and J gave up 1 base; unmatched junction bases: 9. Germline lookup yields CDR1 MDHEN and CDR2 SYDVKM. This CDR3 is 15 amino acids long. The CDR3, as DNA: TGTGCCAGCACTGCGGGACAGGTCATTTCCTACGAGCAGTACTTC. Translated, it gives CASTAGQVISYEQYF.

The CDR3, as DNA: TGCAGCGTCCGGGACTCACTCTATGGCTACACCTTC. Amino acids: CSVRDSLYGYTF. This rearrangement joins TRBV29-1 to TRBJ1-2; the D gene is possibly TRBD1 (5 bases). CDR3 length: 12 residues. The ends were cut back, 6 bases at V and 4 bases at J, with 12 bases in the middle. Looked up from germline, CDR1 is SQVTM and CDR2 is ANQGSEA. The whole variable domain, filled in from reference TRBV29-1 and TRBJ1-2, reads SAVISQKPSRDICQRGTSLTIQCQVDSQVTMMFWYRQQPGQSLTLIATANQGSEATYESGFVIDKFPISRPNLTFSTLTVSNMSPEDSSIYLCSVRDSLYGYTFGSGTRLTVV.

This clone showed up just a few times. The chain carries TRBV11-3 and TRBJ2-3; the match to TRBD1 covers 9 bases. CDR3 size: 16 residues. Trimming removed 5 bases from V and 2 bases from J; junction bases left unmatched: 8. The germline V gene has CDR1 SGHNT and CDR2 YENEEA. The CDR3 DNA sequence: TGTGCCAGCAGCCTTGGGACAGGGCAGCCCACAGATACGCAGTATTTT. This codes for CASSLGTGQPTDTQYF. The complete variable domain, with remaining parts taken from reference TRBV11-3 and TRBJ2-3, reads EAGVVQSPRYKIIEKKQPVAFWCNPISGHNTLYWYLQNLGQGPELLIRYENEEAVDDSQLPKDRFSAERLKGVDSTLKIQPAELGDSAVYLCASSLGTGQPTDTQYFGPGTRLTVL.

The chain has TRBV5-6 and TRBJ1-6; 11 positions match TRBD1. J was trimmed by 11 bases and V by 8 bases; bases with no gene match: 3. The CDR3 is made up of 12 amino acids. In germline, CDR1 is SGHDT, CDR2 YYEEEE. The CDR3 DNA is TGTGCCAGGGGGACAGGGGGTACACCCCTCCACTTT. As protein: CARGTGGTPLHF.

The chain links TRBV4-3 to TRBJ1-5, with D maybe TRBD1 (5 bases). Trimming stripped 0 bases from V and 8 bases from J, with 8 bases between. CDR1 is LGHNA, CDR2 YSLEER, per germline. CDR3 length: 13 amino acids. The CDR3 spells CASSQEFREPQHF. DNA for the CDR3: TGCGCCAGCAGCCAAGAATTCAGGGAGCCCCAGCATTTT.

The chain has TRBV5-4 and TRBJ1-2, with 12 bases identical to TRBD1. Germline V gives CDR1 SGHNT, CDR2 YYREEE (reference sequence). V was clipped by 4 bases and J by 5 bases; unmatched bases: 6. This CDR3 contains 15 residues. In DNA form, the CDR3 reads TGTGCCAGCAGCCGGGGACAGGGGGCAGATTATGGCTACACCTTC. This sequence encodes CASSRGQGADYGYTF.

The CDR3 region is CASSGQEGTEAFF. The CDR3, as DNA: TGTGCCAGCAGTGGGCAGGAGGGCACTGAAGCTTTCTTT. The chain combines TRBV6-1 with TRBJ1-1; D is ambiguous. V lost 4 bases, J lost 4 bases, and 10 bases lay in between. Germline V gene sequence: CDR1 MNHNS, CDR2 SASEGT. The CDR3 length is 13 residues.

This chain joins TRBV19 and TRBJ1-5; D is uncertain. Trimming left V 3 bases short and J 3 bases short, with 9 bases between. The CDR3 covers 14 residues. Germline CDR1 LNHDA, CDR2 SQIVND (reference sequence). CDR3 bases: TGTGCCAGTAGTATGGGCCAGTACAATCAGCCCCAGCATTTT. It yields the protein CASSMGQYNQPQHF.

The V and J genes are TRBV5-1 and TRBJ2-1; 7 nucleotides line up with TRBD1. Germline V CDR1 and CDR2: SGHRS, YFSETQ. The CDR3 covers 15 residues. The ends lost 0 bases at V and 3 bases at J; junction bases unmatched: 3. CDR3 amino acids: CASSLDPGGYNEQFF. The CDR3 DNA sequence: TGCGCCAGCAGCTTGGACCCAGGGGGCTACAATGAGCAGTTCTTC.

This chain uses TRBV5-1 with TRBJ2-4; D gene ambiguous. This CDR3 region has 16 residues. Between the trimmed V and J ends, which lost 0 bases and 1 base, there was a span of 11 bases. Germline CDR1 reads SGHRS; CDR2 reads YFSETQ. The DNA of the CDR3 is TGCGCCAGCAGCTTGGATTCAGAGACTGCCAAAAACATTCAGTACTTC. Its translation is CASSLDSETAKNIQYF.

V and J are TRBV5-5 and TRBJ1-6; weak D call: TRBD1 (6 bases). Germline V gene lookup returns CDR1 SGHKS and CDR2 YYEKEE (reference sequence). Trimming cost V 6 bases and J 7 bases, with 17 bases left between them. The CDR3 runs 15 residues. In nucleotides, the CDR3 is TGTGCCAGCATATCCCTGGACAGACCGAATTCACCCCTCCACTTT. This encodes CASISLDRPNSPLHF.

This clone was seen ten or more times. The chain couples TRBV27 to TRBJ2-7; weak D call: TRBD1 (5 bases). The length of the CDR3 is 14 residues. The V and J ends lost 3 bases and 0 bases respectively, with 9 bases between them. CDR1 and CDR2 (germline): MNHEY, SMNVEV (reference sequence). Written as DNA, the CDR3 is TGTGCCAGCAGTTTGACAGAGGTCTCCTACGAGCAGTACTTC. It yields the protein CASSLTEVSYEQYF.

This clone was seen only a few times. The gene calls are TRBV28 and TRBJ1-3; D perhaps matches TRBD1 (5 bases). Trimming removed 5 bases at V and 2 bases at J, with 19 bases between. Germline CDR1 and CDR2: MDHEN and SYDVKM. The CDR3 loop spans 17 amino acids. CDR3 amino acids: CASSPYGQGWTGNTIYF. The DNA for the CDR3 is TGTGCCAGCAGTCCTTACGGCCAGGGATGGACTGGAAACACCATATATTTT.

The V gene is TRBV9, the J gene TRBJ2-7; D is unresolved. Deletions cut 4 bases from V and 6 bases from J, with 11 bases between. The CDR3 covers 12 residues. From germline, CDR1 is SGDLS and CDR2 YYNGEE. The CDR3 DNA follows: TGTGCCAGCAGCCCTCAATCCGGCGAGCAGTACTTC. Its translation is CASSPQSGEQYF. The entire variable domain, with the rest obtained from reference TRBV9 and TRBJ2-7, is as follows: DSGVTQTPKHLITATGQRVTLRCSPRSGDLSVYWYQQSLDQGLQFLIQYYNGEERAKGNILERFSAQQFPDLHSELNLSSLELGDSALYFCASSPQSGEQYFGPGTRLTVT.

The CDR3 DNA reads TGCGCCAGCAGCCTAAAAGGGGCGGTAGCGGGGGCGTGGAATGAGCAGTTCTTC. Amino acids: CASSLKGAVAGAWNEQFF. The V and J genes are TRBV4-3 and TRBJ2-1; TRBD2 aligns across 9 bases. The germline V gene has CDR1 LGHNA and CDR2 YSLEER. This CDR3 comprises 18 residues. The V segment lost 4 bases and the J segment 7 bases; nucleotides outside the gene matches: 17.

Written as DNA, the CDR3 is TGTGCCAGTAGTATAGAAGGACAGGGATCCTACGAGCAGTACTTC. Its protein product is CASSIEGQGSYEQYF. The chain is built from TRBV19 and TRBJ2-7, with 8 bases identical to TRBD1. The CDR3 consists of 15 residues. Germline V gene lookup returns CDR1 LNHDA and CDR2 SQIVND (reference sequence). V was pared by 0 bases and J by 1 base, with 2 bases of the junction left unmatched.

There are a few counts of this clone. This chain joins TRBV11-2 and TRBJ2-7, with 7 bases lining up with TRBD1. There are 14 residues in the CDR3. V was clipped by 2 bases and J by 7 bases; unmatched bases: 8. The germline V gene encodes CDR1 SGHAT and CDR2 FQNNGV. This chain's CDR3 is CASSLLQGSYEQYF. Here the CDR3 DNA reads TGTGCCAGCAGCTTATTACAGGGGTCGTATGAGCAGTACTTC.

The rearrangement links TRBV2 to TRBJ2-3; unclear D gene. Trimming removed 3 bases from V and 5 bases from J, with 6 bases in between. The CDR3 sequence is 12 residues long. Germline CDR1 and CDR2: SNHLY and FYNNEI. The CDR3 is CASSESGDTQYF. The CDR3, as DNA: TGTGCCAGCAGTGAGTCCGGAGATACGCAGTATTTT. Full variable domain (outside the CDR3, taken from reference TRBV2 and TRBJ2-3): EPEVTQTPSHQVTQMGQEVILRCVPISNHLYFYWYRQILGQKVEFLVSFYNNEISEKSEIFDDQFSVERPDGSNFTLKIRSTKLEDSAMYFCASSESGDTQYFGPGTRLTVL.